This TCR beta chain was sequenced for a study of Tregs in tolerant kidney transplant recipients. Study-wide points: Activated donor B cell expansion appeared to reveal the most relevant donor-specific TCRbeta repertoire.

Details on this clone: Its antigen is still unknown.

The repertoire was sequenced with immunoSEQ multiplex PCR; TCRdb's copy has only in-frame clones and lacks some. The sample yields roughly 64,000 clones, about 87% seen once. With V trimmed by 10 bases and J by 3 bases, 3 bases remained unmatched. Germline V gene data show CDR1 as SGHDN and CDR2 as FVKESK. This CDR3 comprises 13 residues. Mixed chimerism was transient after nonmyeloablative marrow transplants from related graft donors. Unstimulated Tregs (CD4+CD25+CD127-) and CD4+CD25- non-Tregs were sorted from PBMCs. This clonotype was sampled from a human patient who received a combined kidney and bone marrow transplant. Some T cells may arise from the graft donor. The sequencing used CD4+ T cells from blood (PBMCs), collected 6 months after the transplant. The V and J genes are TRBV14 and TRBJ2-1; TRBD2 matches 10 bases. CDR3 nucleotides: TGTGCCACACAGCGGGAGGGCTACAATGAGCAGTTCTTC. It translates to CATQREGYNEQFF.